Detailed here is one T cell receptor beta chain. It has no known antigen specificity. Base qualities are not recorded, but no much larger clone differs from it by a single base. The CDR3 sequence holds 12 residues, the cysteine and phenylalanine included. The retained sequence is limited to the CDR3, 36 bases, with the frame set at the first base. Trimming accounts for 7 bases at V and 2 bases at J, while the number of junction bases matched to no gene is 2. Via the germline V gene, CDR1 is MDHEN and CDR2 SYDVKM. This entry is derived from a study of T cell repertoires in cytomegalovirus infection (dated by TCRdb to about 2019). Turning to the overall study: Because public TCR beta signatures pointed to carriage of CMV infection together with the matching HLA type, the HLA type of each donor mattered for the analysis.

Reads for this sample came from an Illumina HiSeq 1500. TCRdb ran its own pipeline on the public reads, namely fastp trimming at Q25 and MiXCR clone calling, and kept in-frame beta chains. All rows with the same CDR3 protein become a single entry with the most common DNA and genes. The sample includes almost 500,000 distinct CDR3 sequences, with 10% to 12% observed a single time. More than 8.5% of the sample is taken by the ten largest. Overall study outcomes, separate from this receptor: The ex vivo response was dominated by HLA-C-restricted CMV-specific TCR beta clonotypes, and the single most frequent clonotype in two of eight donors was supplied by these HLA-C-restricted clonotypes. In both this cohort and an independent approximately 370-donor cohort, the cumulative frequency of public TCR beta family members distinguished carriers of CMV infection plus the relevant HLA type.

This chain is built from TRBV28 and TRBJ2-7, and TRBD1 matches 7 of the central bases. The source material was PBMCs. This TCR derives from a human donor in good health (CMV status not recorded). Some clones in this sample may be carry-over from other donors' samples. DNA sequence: TGTGCCAGCACTGGACAGGCCTACGAGCAGTACTTC. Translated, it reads CASTGQAYEQYF. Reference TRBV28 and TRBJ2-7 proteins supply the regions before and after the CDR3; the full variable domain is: DVKVTQSSRYLVKRTGEKVFLECVQDMDHENMFWYRQDPGLGLRLIYFSYDVKMKEKGDIPEGYSVSREKKERFSLILESASTNQTSMYLCASTGQAYEQYFGPGTRLTVT.